The rows below give T cell receptor beta chains drawn from one sample of a study of glioma-infiltrating T cells after dendritic cell vaccination. Some clones are missing from TCRdb's copy, which holds only in-frame ones; the method was immunoSEQ multiplex PCR. The sample has about 64,000 clones; 86% are singletons. Specimen: blood, collected after dendritic cell vaccination. The source of these receptors is a human donor with glioblastoma. Both conserved end residues are trimmed from each CDR3. The D gene is left open where the match is weak.

d_call v_call cdr3_aa
. TRBV19 ASPRGSGLNTGELF
. TRBV11-2 ASSRGSSGNTIY
TRBD1 TRBV19 ASSSWTGGSNQPQH
TRBD1 TRBV29-1 SVGTGNEYEQY
. TRBV7-2 AGSSSGTLNTEAF
. TRBV6-5 ASAAGTRNTEAF
. TRBV6-1 ASSEDVQGRGANTEAF
TRBD2 TRBV5-1 ASSSEGLAGVDEQY
TRBD1 TRBV18 ASSPTGQGASTEKLF
. TRBV7-8 ASSPRQANGYT
TRBD1 TRBV7-2 ASSGGQGARGYT
TRBD1 TRBV30 AWETGGNQPQH
. TRBV10-3 AISEEANYGYT
TRBD2 TRBV6-1 ASSEVASGGFPYEQY
TRBD1 TRBV6-6 ASLPGGTNYGYT
. TRBV2 ASSDRSDEQF
. TRBV7-2 ASSLMQGGEAF
. TRBV5-1 ASSLGHRGGTEAF
. TRBV18 ASSQLNTEAF
TRBD1 TRBV6-5 ASSLGQGGNHGYT
. TRBV6-5 ASSYGGSSEAF
TRBD1 TRBV19 ASSPRTGSGNTIY
. TRBV19 ASSLLDSNQPQH
. TRBV21-1 ASSKNGGTREDEQY
TRBD1 TRBV25-1 ASRGTGPEKLF
. TRBV9 ASSVSGVDNSPLH
. TRBV5-8 ASSLGTSGGSRETQY